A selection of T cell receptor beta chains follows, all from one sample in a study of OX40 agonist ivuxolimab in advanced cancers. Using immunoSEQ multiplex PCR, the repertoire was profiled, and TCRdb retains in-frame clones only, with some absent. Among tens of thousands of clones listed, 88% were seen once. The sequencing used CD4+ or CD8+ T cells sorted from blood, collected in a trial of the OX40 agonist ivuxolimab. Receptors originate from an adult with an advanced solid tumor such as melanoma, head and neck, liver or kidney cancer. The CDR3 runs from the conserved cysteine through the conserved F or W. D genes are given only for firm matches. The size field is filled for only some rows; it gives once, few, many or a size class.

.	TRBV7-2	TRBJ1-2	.	CASSLDSNYGHTF	TGTGCCAGCAGCCTAGACAGCAACTATGGCCACACCTTC
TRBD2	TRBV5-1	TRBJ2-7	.	CASSVRRGSPYEQYF	TGCGCCAGCAGCGTGCGTCGCGGGAGCCCCTACGAGCAGTACTTC
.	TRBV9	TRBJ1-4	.	CASSVGGALYEKLFF	TGTGCCAGCAGCGTAGGGGGGGCGCTTTATGAAAAACTGTTTTTT
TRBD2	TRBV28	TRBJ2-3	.	CASSPSGLAVGADTQYF	TGTGCCAGCAGTCCTTCGGGACTAGCGGTAGGTGCAGATACGCAGTATTTT
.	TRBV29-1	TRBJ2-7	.	CSVEDSAGGPTKQYF	TGCAGCGTTGAAGATTCCGCAGGAGGACCTACGAAGCAGTACTTC
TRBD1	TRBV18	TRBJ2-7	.	CASSSDRGYEQYF	TGTGCCAGCTCCTCTGACAGGGGCTACGAGCAGTACTTC
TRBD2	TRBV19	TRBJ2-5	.	CASSPGTSGQETQYF	TGTGCCAGTAGTCCCGGGACTAGCGGTCAAGAGACCCAGTACTTC
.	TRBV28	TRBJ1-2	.	CASSLSKDGYTF	TGTGCCAGCAGTTTATCCAAGGATGGCTACACCTTC
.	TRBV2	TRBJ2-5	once	CASSEGVGLLETQYF	TGTGCCAGCAGTGAGGGGGTAGGCCTTTTGGAGACCCAGTACTTC
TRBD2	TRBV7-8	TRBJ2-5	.	CASSILLAGGETRYF	TGTGCCAGCAGCATACTCCTAGCGGGGGGAGAGACCCGGTACTTC
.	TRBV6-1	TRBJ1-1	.	CASSERASPWSTEAFF	TGTGCCAGCAGTGAACGCGCCAGCCCCTGGAGCACTGAAGCTTTCTTT
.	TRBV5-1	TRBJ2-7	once	CASSLGAYEQYF	TGCGCCAGCAGCTTGGGGGCCTACGAGCAGTACTTC
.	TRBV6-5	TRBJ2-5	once	CASSRGVLIGETQYF	TGTGCCAGCAGTAGGGGGGTCCTAATCGGGGAGACCCAGTACTTC
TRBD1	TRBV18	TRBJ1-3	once	CASSQTPGQGIGNTIYF	TGTGCCAGCTCACAAACCCCGGGACAGGGTATTGGAAACACCATATATTTT
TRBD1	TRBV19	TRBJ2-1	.	CASSNSNRGLGEQFF	TGTGCCAGTAGTAACTCTAACAGGGGGCTGGGTGAGCAGTTCTTC
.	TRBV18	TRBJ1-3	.	CASSPREGNTIYF	TGTGCCAGCTCACCTCGGGAGGGAAACACCATATATTTT
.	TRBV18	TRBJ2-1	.	CASSLGSSYNEQFF	TGTGCCAGCTCACTAGGGAGCTCCTACAATGAGCAGTTCTTC
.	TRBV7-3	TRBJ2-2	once	CASSSQGNTGELFF	TGTGCCAGCAGCTCCCAGGGGAACACCGGGGAGCTGTTTTTT
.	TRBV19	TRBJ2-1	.	CASSIEAASYNEQFF	TGTGCCAGTAGTATAGAGGCAGCCTCCTACAATGAGCAGTTCTTC
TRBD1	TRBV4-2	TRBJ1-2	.	CASSHRDRLNYGYTF	TGTGCCAGCAGCCACCGGGACAGGCTTAACTATGGCTACACCTTC
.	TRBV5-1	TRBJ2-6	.	CASGLGANVLTF	TGCGCCAGCGGTCTGGGGGCCAACGTCCTGACTTTC
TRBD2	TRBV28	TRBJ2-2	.	CASSVAGVGTGELFF	TGTGCCAGCAGTGTAGCGGGGGTTGGAACCGGGGAGCTGTTTTTT
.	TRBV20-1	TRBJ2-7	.	CSGTMKYEQYF	TGCAGTGGTACAATGAAGTACGAGCAGTACTTC
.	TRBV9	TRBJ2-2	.	CASSVSGELFF	TGTGCCAGCAGCGTTTCCGGGGAGCTGTTTTTT
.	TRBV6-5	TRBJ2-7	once	CASSYSARSSYEQYF	TGTGCCAGCAGTTACTCTGCCAGAAGCTCCTACGAGCAGTACTTC
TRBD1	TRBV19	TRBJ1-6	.	CASTYTGQGNSPLHF	TGTGCCAGTACCTACACGGGACAGGGAAATTCACCCCTCCACTTT
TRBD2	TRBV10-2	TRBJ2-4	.	CASSDASGRAVGPNIQYF	TGCGCCAGCAGCGACGCTAGCGGGAGGGCTGTGGGCCCCAACATTCAGTACTTC
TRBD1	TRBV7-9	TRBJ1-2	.	CASSLVTGGSYGYTF	TGTGCCAGCAGCCTAGTGACAGGGGGCAGCTATGGCTACACCTTC
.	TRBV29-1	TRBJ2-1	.	CSVEIYTYNEQFF	TGCAGCGTTGAGATCTATACGTACAATGAGCAGTTCTTC
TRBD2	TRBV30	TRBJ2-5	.	CAWSVPGIGTSGRAWETQYF	TGTGCCTGGAGTGTACCCGGGATCGGGACTAGCGGGAGGGCCTGGGAGACCCAGTACTTC
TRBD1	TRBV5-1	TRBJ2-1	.	CASSLAGTGGAGQFF	TGCGCCAGCAGCTTGGCCGGGACAGGGGGCGCAGGGCAGTTCTTC
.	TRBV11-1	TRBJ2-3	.	CASSSRDSTDTQYF	TGTGCCAGCAGCTCCCGGGACTCCACAGATACGCAGTATTTT
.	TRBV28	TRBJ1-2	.	CASSYSNRVEGYTF	TGTGCCAGCAGCTACAGCAACAGGGTAGAGGGCTACACCTTC
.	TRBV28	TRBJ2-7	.	CASSLYGASGQYF	TGTGCCAGCAGTTTATACGGGGCGTCAGGGCAGTACTTC
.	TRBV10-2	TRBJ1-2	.	CASSESTGGTGYTF	TGCGCCAGCAGTGAGTCGACTGGGGGCACTGGCTACACCTTC
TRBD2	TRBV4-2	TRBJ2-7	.	CASSLPTGTSAIYEQYF	TGTGCCAGCAGCCTACCGACCGGGACTAGCGCCATCTACGAGCAGTACTTC
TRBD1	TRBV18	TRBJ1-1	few	CASSSTGWTPEAFF	TGTGCCAGCTCGTCGACAGGGTGGACCCCTGAAGCTTTCTTT
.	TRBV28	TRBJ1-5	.	CASKIVGQPQHF	TGTGCCAGCAAGATTGTTGGACAGCCCCAGCATTTT
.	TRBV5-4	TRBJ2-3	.	CASSRRANGDTQYF	TGTGCCAGCAGCCGACGGGCAAACGGGGATACGCAGTATTTT
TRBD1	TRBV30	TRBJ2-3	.	CAWARGGKRTDTQYF	TGTGCCTGGGCGAGAGGGGGCAAGAGGACAGATACGCAGTATTTT
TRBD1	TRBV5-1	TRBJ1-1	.	CASSWTGQNTEAFF	TGCGCCAGCAGCTGGACAGGGCAGAACACTGAAGCTTTCTTT
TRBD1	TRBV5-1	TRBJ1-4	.	CASSLVPGQGFATNEKLFF	TGCGCCAGCAGCTTGGTACCAGGACAGGGGTTTGCGACTAATGAAAAACTGTTTTTT
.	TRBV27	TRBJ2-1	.	CASSLEVSYNEQFF	TGTGCCAGCAGTTTAGAGGTCAGCTATAATGAGCAGTTCTTC
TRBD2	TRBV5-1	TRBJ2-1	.	CASSFGAAGAYNEQFF	TGCGCCAGCAGCTTCGGGGCGGCGGGAGCATACAATGAGCAGTTCTTC
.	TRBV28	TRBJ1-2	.	CATITGVGGYTF	TGTGCCACCATTACCGGGGTGGGGGGCTACACCTTC
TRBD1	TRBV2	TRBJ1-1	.	CASSGGQGFTEAFF	TGTGCCAGCAGTGGAGGACAGGGATTTACTGAAGCTTTCTTT
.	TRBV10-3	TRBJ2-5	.	CATLGGTEETQYF	TGTGCCACCCTCGGCGGCACGGAGGAGACCCAGTACTTC
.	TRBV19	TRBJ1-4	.	CASSNTGATNEKLFF	TGTGCCAGTAGTAATACGGGAGCAACTAATGAAAAACTGTTTTTT
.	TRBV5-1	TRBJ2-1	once	CASSLVPLGLSEQFF	TGCGCCAGCAGCTTGGTCCCGCTAGGACTAAGTGAGCAGTTCTTC
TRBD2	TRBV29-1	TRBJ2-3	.	CSVDLLAGVGDTQYF	TGCAGCGTTGACCTTCTAGCGGGAGTCGGAGATACGCAGTATTTT
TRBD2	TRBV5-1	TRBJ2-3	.	CASSLVFSGTSTDTQYF	TGCGCCAGCAGCTTGGTGTTTAGCGGGACTAGCACAGATACGCAGTATTTT
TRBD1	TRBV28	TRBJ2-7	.	CASSRDRGHHEQYF	TGTGCCAGCAGTCGGGACAGGGGGCACCACGAGCAGTACTTC
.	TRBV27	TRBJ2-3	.	CASSLSGKGTDTQYF	TGTGCCAGCAGCTTATCCGGGAAGGGCACAGATACGCAGTATTTT
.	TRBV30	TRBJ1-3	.	CAWGTTSGNTIYF	TGTGCCTGGGGGACGACCTCTGGAAACACCATATATTTT
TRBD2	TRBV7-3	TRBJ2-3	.	CASSPGLSDTQYF	TGTGCCAGCAGCCCGGGACTATCAGATACGCAGTATTTT
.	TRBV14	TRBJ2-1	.	CASSPSRHEQFF	TGTGCCAGCAGCCCATCGCGACATGAGCAGTTCTTC